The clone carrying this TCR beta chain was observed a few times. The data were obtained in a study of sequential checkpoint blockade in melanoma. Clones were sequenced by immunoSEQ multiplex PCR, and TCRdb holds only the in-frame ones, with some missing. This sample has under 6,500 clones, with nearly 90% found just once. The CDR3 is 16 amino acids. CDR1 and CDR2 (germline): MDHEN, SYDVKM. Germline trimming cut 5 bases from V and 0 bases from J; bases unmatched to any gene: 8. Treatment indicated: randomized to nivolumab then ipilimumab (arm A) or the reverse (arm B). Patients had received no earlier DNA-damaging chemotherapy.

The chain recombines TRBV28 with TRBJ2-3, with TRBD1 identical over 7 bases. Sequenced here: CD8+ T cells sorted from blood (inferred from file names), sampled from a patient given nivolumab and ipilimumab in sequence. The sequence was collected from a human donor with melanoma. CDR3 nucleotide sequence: TGTGCCAGCAGTCAACCGGGACAGACTAGCACAGATACGCAGTATTTT. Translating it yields CASSQPGQTSTDTQYF.